The 27 T cell receptor beta chains reported below all come from one sample, sequenced in a study of graft-versus-host responses after intestinal transplantation. Sequencing was performed with immunoSEQ multiplex PCR; in TCRdb, only in-frame clones are kept and a portion is missing. The sample shows 15,000 to 20,000 clones, around nine tenths of them seen only once. The source material was bone marrow, sampled around 120 days after transplant. The receptors derive from a human patient who received an intestinal transplant, so some T cells may come from the graft donor.

A note on this clone: One end of the junction does not line up with germline, which may come from a read error. This CDR3 is also generated by other DNA sequences in the sample. This chain connects TRBV30 to TRBJ1-6; tentatively, D is TRBD1 (5 bases). This CDR3 has 14 residues. Per the germline V gene, CDR1 is GTSNPN and CDR2 is SVGIG (reference sequence). The CDR3 loop is CAWSVLDSNSPLHF. The CDR3, as DNA: TGTGCCTGGAGTGTACTCGACAGCAATTCACCCCTCCATTTT.

For the CDR3, the DNA is TGTGCCACCAGCCAAGGACAGTCCTACGAGCAGTACTTC. Translated, it gives CATSQGQSYEQYF. The chain carries TRBV15 and TRBJ2-7; maybe TRBD1 (6 bases). CDR3 length: 13 amino acids. The germline gives CDR1 LNHNV, CDR2 YYDKDF (reference sequence). The ends were cut back, 5 bases at V and 1 base at J, with 9 bases in the middle. Complete variable domain (other parts from reference TRBV15 and TRBJ2-7): DAMVIQNPRYQVTQFGKPVTLSCSQTLNHNVMYWYQQKSSQAPKLLFHYYDKDFNNEADTPDNFQSRRPNTSFCFLDIRSPGLGDTAMYLCATSQGQSYEQYFGPGTRLTVT.

The genes are TRBV5-1 and TRBJ2-7; no firm D call. CDR3 length: 13 residues. Germline V CDR1 and CDR2: SGHRS, YFSETQ. V was clipped by 3 bases and J by 2 bases, with 9 bases between them. CDR3 region: CASSSGTAYEQYF. The CDR3 region has the DNA TGCGCCAGCAGCTCTGGAACAGCCTACGAGCAGTACTTC.

This clone was counted a few times. The chain recombines TRBV5-1 with TRBJ2-7; D ambiguous. The V end was cut by 1 base, the J end by 6 bases, with 17 bases between. The CDR3 sequence is 15 residues long. The germline V gene has CDR1 SGHRS and CDR2 YFSETQ. The CDR3 protein is CASSLTDPATSEQYF. Written as DNA, the CDR3 is TGCGCCAGCAGCTTGACGGACCCGGCCACTTCCGAGCAGTACTTC.

J is TRBJ2-1 and V is TRBV7-8; D gene uncertain. The CDR3 is 13 amino acids. Germline V CDR1 and CDR2: SGHVS, FQNEAQ. Trimming cost V 4 bases and J 0 bases, with 4 bases left between them. The CDR3 DNA reads as TGTGCCAGCAGCTCCTACTCCTACAATGAGCAGTTCTTC. Protein: CASSSYSYNEQFF.

V is TRBV25-1 and J is TRBJ1-1; D might be TRBD1 (5 bases). CDR3 length: 12 residues. Per the germline V gene, CDR1 is MGHDK and CDR2 is SYGVNS. The V gene lost 1 base and the J gene lost 5 bases, with 5 bases spanning the gap. CDR3 loop: CASSEWGTEAFF. CDR3 sequence (DNA): TGTGCCAGCAGTGAATGGGGGACTGAAGCTTTCTTT.

The V call is TRBV6-1, the J call TRBJ2-6; no firm D call. The V end lost 5 bases, the J end lost 1 base, and 6 bases lay between the germline ends. This CDR3 contains 14 residues. Germline values: CDR1 MNHNS, CDR2 SASEGT. DNA for the CDR3: TGTGCCAGCAGTCTAGGTTCTGGGGCCAACGTCCTGACTTTC. This translates into CASSLGSGANVLTF.

The chain has TRBV4-1 and TRBJ2-7; the D call may be TRBD1 or TRBD2 (5 bases each). CDR3 length: 14 amino acids. Germline lookup yields CDR1 MGHRA and CDR2 YSYEKL. Trimming stripped 4 bases from V and 6 bases from J, with 16 bases between. The CDR3 loop reads CASSRDAVYAEQYF. CDR3 DNA: TGCGCCAGCAGCCGGGACGCGGTTTATGCCGAGCAGTACTTC.

V usage is TRBV27 and J usage is TRBJ1-6; D is perhaps TRBD1 (5 bases). The CDR3 runs to 17 residues. CDR1 is MNHEY, CDR2 SMNVEV, per germline (reference sequence). The V and J ends lost 3 bases and 0 bases respectively, with 12 bases between them. The chain's CDR3 is CASSFRDFSSYNSPLHF. For the CDR3, the DNA is TGTGCCAGCAGTTTTAGGGACTTCAGCTCCTATAATTCACCCCTCCACTTT.

The V and J genes are TRBV28 and TRBJ1-5; D uncertain. Between the trimmed V and J ends, which lost 5 bases and 0 bases, there was a span of 11 bases. The CDR3 runs to 15 residues. CDR1 is MDHEN and CDR2 is SYDVKM in the germline V gene. This chain's CDR3 is CASSLLAFSNQPQHF. CDR3 bases: TGTGCCAGCAGTCTCTTGGCCTTTAGCAATCAGCCCCAGCATTTT.

This clone was seen once. The J gene is TRBJ2-1, the V gene TRBV4-1; 8 bases are a match to TRBD2. After removal of 4 bases from V and 7 bases from J, the junction contained 18 bases not matched to a gene. The CDR3 runs 18 residues. Germline CDR1 MGHRA, CDR2 YSYEKL. The CDR3 DNA reads TGCGCCAGCAGCCGCGGACCGACCACTAGCGGTCGGGGGAATGAGCAGTTCTTC. It translates to CASSRGPTTSGRGNEQFF.

The V and J genes are TRBV19 and TRBJ2-3; 9 nucleotides agree with TRBD2. The J segment lost 2 bases and the V segment lost 6 bases, leaving 6 bases of the junction unmatched. Germline CDR1 reads LNHDA; CDR2 reads SQIVND (reference sequence). The CDR3 consists of 15 residues. CDR3 nucleotides: TGTGCCAGTAGCCTTCTAGCGGGACTCACAGATACGCAGTATTTT. The encoded protein is CASSLLAGLTDTQYF.

V gene TRBV7-4 combines with J gene TRBJ2-1; 9 bases align to TRBD1. The V and J ends lost 5 bases and 7 bases, in that order; junction bases with no gene match: 9. The germline V gene has CDR1 SGHVT and CDR2 SQSDAQ. This CDR3 contains 15 residues. The CDR3 is CASSHWDRVRNEQFF. The CDR3 DNA sequence: TGTGCCAGCAGCCACTGGGACAGGGTGAGGAATGAGCAGTTCTTC. The full variable domain, in which reference TRBV7-4 and TRBJ2-1 provide the parts outside the CDR3, is GAGVSQSPRYKVAKRGRDVALRCDSISGHVTLYWYRQTLGQGSEVLTYSQSDAQRDKSGRPSGRFSAERPERSVSTLKIQRTEQGDSAVYLCASSHWDRVRNEQFFGPGTRLTVL.

The V and J genes are TRBV7-3 and TRBJ2-7; no definite D call. CDR1 is SGHTA, CDR2 FQGTGA, per germline. V lost 5 bases and J 2 bases, leaving 16 bases between the germline ends. The CDR3 covers 15 residues. CDR3 loop: CASSQMGNPTYEQYF. The CDR3 nucleotides are TGTGCCAGCAGCCAGATGGGCAACCCTACCTACGAGCAGTACTTC.

This clone was seen a handful of times. The rearrangement links TRBV9 to TRBJ2-7; 7 nucleotides line up with TRBD2. Trimming took 4 bases from V and 2 from J; bases not matched to a gene: 3. The CDR3 runs to 13 residues. CDR1 is SGDLS and CDR2 is YYNGEE in the germline V gene. This CDR3 reads CASSPGGTYEQYF. The CDR3 DNA reads TGTGCCAGCAGCCCGGGGGGTACCTACGAGCAGTACTTC.

This clone was counted once. The chain links TRBV6-6 to TRBJ1-1; TRBD1 is a possible D gene (6 bases). The germline CDR1 and CDR2 sequences are MNHNY and SVGAGI (reference sequence). Trimming shortened V by 2 bases and J by 0 bases, and 7 bases separated the two germline ends. The CDR3 spans 14 residues. The CDR3 is CASSYGGVNTEAFF. The CDR3 nucleotides are TGTGCCAGCAGTTACGGGGGCGTGAACACTGAAGCTTTCTTT.

J is TRBJ2-1 and V is TRBV19, with TRBD1 matching 8 bases. The trim removed 7 bases at V and 2 bases at J, leaving 13 bases unmatched. The CDR3 extends over 17 amino acids. The germline CDR1 and CDR2 sequences are LNHDA and SQIVND (reference sequence). In DNA, the CDR3 is TGTGCCAGTACCCCGGGACAGGAATACCCTCCCTACAATGAGCAGTTCTTC. Its translation: CASTPGQEYPPYNEQFF.

The chain joins TRBV4-1 to TRBJ1-5; D remains ambiguous. The CDR3 has 15 residues. Germline-derived CDR1 and CDR2 are MGHRA and YSYEKL. Deletions cut 1 base from V and 1 base from J, with 8 bases between. In DNA form, the CDR3 reads TGCGCCAGCAGCCAAGCCACAAAGAGCAATCAGCCCCAGCATTTT. This sequence encodes CASSQATKSNQPQHF.

This chain joins TRBV6-5 and TRBJ1-2; D is ambiguous. The CDR3 consists of 12 residues. The germline V gene has CDR1 MNHEY and CDR2 SVGAGI. V gave up 5 bases and J gave up 6 bases, with 10 bases separating them. CDR3 residues: CASSARGDGYTF. CDR3 DNA sequence: TGTGCCAGCAGTGCCCGCGGAGATGGCTACACCTTC.

This clone came up once. The DNA of the CDR3 is TGTGCCACCAGCAGCACCGACTTAGACGAGCAGTACTTC. It yields the protein CATSSTDLDEQYF. The chain is built from TRBV15 and TRBJ2-7; no definite D call. Per germline, CDR1 LNHNV and CDR2 YYDKDF (reference sequence). The V gene lost 3 bases and the J gene lost 5 bases, with 11 bases spanning the gap. The CDR3 is made up of 13 amino acids.

CDR3 sequence reads: CSARNSYEQYF. The CDR3 nucleotides are TGCAGTGCTAGAAATAGCTACGAGCAGTACTTC. The chain combines TRBV20-1 with TRBJ2-7; no firm D call. V was clipped by 2 bases and J by 3 bases, with 5 bases between them. Germline CDR1 DFQATT, CDR2 SNEGSKA (reference sequence). The CDR3 contains 11 residues.

The chain has TRBV7-9 and TRBJ1-5; TRBD1 matches at 7 bases. V lost 6 bases and J lost 6; bases outside the gene matches: 5. The length of the CDR3 is 13 residues. Per the germline V gene, CDR1 is SEHNR and CDR2 is FQNEAQ (reference sequence). DNA of the CDR3: TGTGCCAGCAGTCATAGACAGGGTCAGCCCCAGCATTTT. Amino acids: CASSHRQGQPQHF. The variable domain in full, completed from reference TRBV7-9 and TRBJ1-5, reads DTGVSQNPRHKITKRGQNVTFRCDPISEHNRLYWYRQTLGQGPEFLTYFQNEAQLEKSRLLSDRFSAERPKGSFSTLEIQRTEQGDSAMYLCASSHRQGQPQHFGDGTRLSIL.

This chain joins TRBV6-4 and TRBJ2-1, with TRBD2 matching over 11 bases. CDR3 size: 15 residues. After removal of 0 bases from V and 7 bases from J, the junction contained 2 bases not matched to a gene. CDR1 and CDR2 from the germline V gene are MRHNA and SNTAGT. In DNA, the CDR3 is TGTGCCAGCAGTGACTCGTCTAGCGGGGGGAATGAGCAGTTCTTC. Translation: CASSDSSSGGNEQFF.

V is TRBV5-1 and J is TRBJ2-7, with D perhaps being TRBD1 or TRBD2 (5 bases each). CDR3 length: 12 residues. Trimming removed 5 bases from V and 1 base from J, with 7 bases in between. CDR1 and CDR2 from the germline V gene are SGHRS and YFSETQ. For the CDR3, the DNA is TGCGCCAGCAGTGGGGGTTCCTACGAGCAGTACTTC. Protein product: CASSGGSYEQYF. Filled out from reference TRBV5-1 and TRBJ2-7, the complete variable domain reads KAGVTQTPRYLIKTRGQQVTLSCSPISGHRSVSWYQQTPGQGLQFLFEYFSETQRNKGNFPGRFSGRQFSNSRSEMNVSTLELGDSALYLCASSGGSYEQYFGPGTRLTVT.

The genes are TRBV19 and TRBJ1-6; 9 nucleotides agree with TRBD1. With 5 bases clipped from V and 10 bases from J, the junction kept 6 bases outside the gene matches. The CDR3 is made up of 14 amino acids. Germline CDR1 is LNHDA and CDR2 is SQIVND (reference sequence). The CDR3 reads CASSQQGAESPLHF. The CDR3 region has the DNA TGTGCCAGTAGTCAACAGGGGGCGGAATCACCCCTCCACTTT.

The J gene is TRBJ2-1, the V gene TRBV4-1, with D perhaps TRBD2 (5 bases). CDR3 length equals 17 residues. Trimming left V 1 base short and J 8 bases short, with 21 bases between. Germline V CDR1 and CDR2: MGHRA, YSYEKL. The CDR3 coding sequence is TGCGCCAGCAGCCAAGGGGTGATAAAGACTGGAGGCGATGAGCAGTTCTTC. It codes for CASSQGVIKTGGDEQFF.

This chain uses TRBV7-9 with TRBJ2-7; D gene unclear. There are 12 residues in the CDR3. Germline V gene lookup returns CDR1 SEHNR and CDR2 FQNEAQ (reference sequence). Trimming removed 5 bases from V and 9 bases from J, with 14 bases in between. The DNA of the CDR3 is TGTGCCAGCAGCCCCGAGTCGGCCCGGCAGTACTTC. Amino acids: CASSPESARQYF.